This TCR beta chain was sequenced during a study of blood T cell repertoires in COVID-19. Trimming at V came to 3 bases and at J to 5 bases, leaving 11 bases not matched to a gene. The CDR3 consists of 16 residues. Germline loops: CDR1 LNHNV, CDR2 YYDKDF (reference sequence). Clones were sequenced by immunoSEQ multiplex PCR, and TCRdb holds only the in-frame ones, with some missing. The sample includes 200,000 to 250,000 clones, 80% to 90% seen only once; the top ten take over 15%. The sample consisted of peripheral blood. The V and J genes are TRBV15 and TRBJ2-5, with 8 bases that match TRBD2. The origin of this receptor is a woman of 80 years or more with active or convalescent COVID-19. The CDR3 nucleotides read TGTGCCACCAGCAGTCCGGCCGGGGGGGCCCAGGAGACCCAGTACTTC. This gives the protein CATSSPAGGAQETQYF.